A single sample gave rise to the 2 T cell receptor beta chains below, sequenced in a study of shared clonotypes between healthy human individuals. Libraries were prepared by immunoSEQ multiplex PCR; TCRdb keeps only in-frame clonotypes and omits some of them. The table lists about 2 million clones, approximately 94% of them singletons, with 1.2% in the top ten. Naive CD8 cells comprised CD45RO-negative, CCR7-positively selected cells, excluding terminally differentiated effector memory CD45RA+ cells. The sequencing sample was made of naive CD8+ T cells sorted from blood. Every receptor here comes from a man younger than 35 in good health.

The V call is TRBV28, the J call TRBJ1-5, with TRBD1 matching 8 bases. CDR3 length equals 20 residues. Germline V gives CDR1 MDHEN, CDR2 SYDVKM. V dropped 2 bases and J dropped 0; count of bases not matched to a gene: 15. In DNA, the CDR3 is TGTGCCAGCAGTTTACTTGGGTCCGGGACAGGCGAATTTAGCAATCAGCCCCAGCATTTT. Translating gives CASSLLGSGTGEFSNQPQHF.

This sequence joins TRBV5-1 and TRBJ2-7; a weak D match, TRBD1 (5 bases). Between the trimmed V and J ends, which lost 0 bases and 3 bases, there was a span of 19 bases. The CDR3 is 17 amino acids. Germline V gene sequence: CDR1 SGHRS, CDR2 YFSETQ. The CDR3 reads CASSLDRIRGLHYEQYF. The DNA for the CDR3 is TGCGCCAGCAGCTTGGACAGGATCCGTGGGCTTCACTACGAGCAGTACTTC.